The 24 T cell receptor beta chains below all came from one sample that was sequenced in a study of cytomegalovirus exposure and HLA in healthy donors. Primers for the PCR totalled 60 Vbeta and 13 Jbeta. Only in-frame clones appear in the TCRdb table, and some are missing; sequencing was by immunoSEQ multiplex PCR. The profile shows some 160,000 clones, approximately 80% of them singletons. The source material was PBMCs. All receptors come from a woman aged 45-59 years in good health and CMV-seronegative.

This sequence joins TRBV19 and TRBJ1-5, with TRBD1 matching 8 bases. Germline CDR1 LNHDA, CDR2 SQIVND (reference sequence). V lost 5 bases and J lost 4; bases outside the gene matches: 7. There are 15 residues in the CDR3. The CDR3: CASSSDRGPNQPQHF. The CDR3 DNA sequence: TGTGCCAGTAGTTCAGACAGGGGTCCGAATCAGCCCCAGCATTTT.

The chain links TRBV9 to TRBJ2-3; 7 nucleotides agree with TRBD2. Germline assignment: CDR1 SGDLS and CDR2 YYNGEE. V shed 4 bases, J shed 6 bases, and the junction held 2 bases outside the gene matches. The CDR3 totals 12 residues. CDR3 protein: CASSRDYDTQYF. The CDR3 DNA reads as TGTGCCAGCAGCCGGGACTACGATACGCAGTATTTT.

V and J are TRBV28 and TRBJ2-6; no clear D gene. Trimming pared 6 bases from V and 4 bases from J, leaving 7 bases between. Germline CDR1 is MDHEN and CDR2 is SYDVKM. CDR3 length: 13 amino acids. For the CDR3, the DNA is TGTGCCAGCAGCCGCAGAGGGGCCAACGTCCTGACTTTC. Translated: CASSRRGANVLTF.

The gene calls are TRBV28 and TRBJ1-2; 8 nucleotides match TRBD1. Germline CDR1 and CDR2: MDHEN and SYDVKM. This CDR3 comprises 15 residues. V dropped 2 bases and J dropped 0; count of bases not matched to a gene: 2. DNA of the CDR3: TGTGCCAGCAGTTTAGGACAGGGTACTAACTATGGCTACACCTTC. Translation: CASSLGQGTNYGYTF.

This chain joins TRBV27 and TRBJ2-7; D is perhaps TRBD2 (5 bases). The CDR3 loop spans 13 amino acids. Germline V CDR1 and CDR2: MNHEY, SMNVEV (reference sequence). Trimming shortened V by 2 bases and J by 3 bases, and 8 bases separated the two germline ends. The CDR3 protein is CASSLERGYEQYF. The CDR3 DNA reads as TGTGCCAGCAGTTTAGAACGGGGCTACGAGCAGTACTTC.

This rearrangement joins TRBV4-2 to TRBJ1-1, with D possibly being TRBD1 (6 bases). This CDR3 region has 15 residues. Trimming left V 2 bases short and J 5 bases short, with 15 bases between. Germline CDR1 LGHNA, CDR2 YNFKEQ. CDR3 DNA sequence: TGTGCCAGCAGCCAAACCGCAGGGGATGGAACTGAAGCTTTCTTT. As protein: CASSQTAGDGTEAFF.

This clone was found a few times. The chain recombines TRBV7-2 with TRBJ2-5; D may be TRBD1 (6 bases). The V end lost 0 bases, the J end lost 2 bases, and 7 bases lay between the germline ends. CDR1 SGHTA and CDR2 FQGNSA come from the germline V gene. The CDR3 has 14 residues. The CDR3 DNA reads TGTGCCAGCAGCTTAGCGGACAGACAAGAGACCCAGTACTTC. This codes for CASSLADRQETQYF.

The J gene is TRBJ2-1, the V gene TRBV5-1; 11 nucleotides align to TRBD2. This CDR3 has 16 residues. V lost 4 bases, J lost 6 bases, and 9 bases stayed unmatched. The germline CDR1 and CDR2 sequences are SGHRS and YFSETQ. DNA of the CDR3: TGCGCCAGCAGCCCGGACGGGACTAGCGGTATCAATGAGCAGTTCTTC. Its translation: CASSPDGTSGINEQFF.

The chain carries TRBV9 and TRBJ2-7; 11 positions match TRBD2. The trim removed 2 bases at V and 2 bases at J, leaving 0 bases unmatched. Germline lookup yields CDR1 SGDLS and CDR2 YYNGEE. CDR3 length: 14 amino acids. CDR3 in DNA: TGTGCCAGCAGCGTGACTAGCGGGACCTACGAGCAGTACTTC. Encoded protein: CASSVTSGTYEQYF.

V gene TRBV9 combines with J gene TRBJ2-5; 8 positions match TRBD1. CDR3 length: 18 amino acids. Germline lookup yields CDR1 SGDLS and CDR2 YYNGEE. Trimming at V came to 0 bases and at J to 0 bases, leaving 10 bases not matched to a gene. CDR3 sequence: CASSVAPSTGVYQETQYF. For the CDR3, the DNA is TGTGCCAGCAGCGTAGCCCCCTCGACAGGGGTGTACCAAGAGACCCAGTACTTC.

The rearrangement joins TRBV29-1 to TRBJ2-7, with 11 bases aligning to TRBD2. Germline CDR1 is SQVTM and CDR2 is ANQGSEA. V was pared by 6 bases and J by 2 bases, with 6 bases of the junction left unmatched. This CDR3 has 14 amino acids. For the CDR3, the DNA is TGCAGCGTGACTAGCGGGATGAATACCTACGAGCAGTACTTC. Protein sequence: CSVTSGMNTYEQYF.

V usage is TRBV19 and J usage is TRBJ1-1; 8 nucleotides align to TRBD1. This CDR3 spans 18 amino acids. From germline, CDR1 is LNHDA and CDR2 SQIVND (reference sequence). The ends lost 4 bases at V and 0 bases at J; junction bases unmatched: 13. In nucleotides, the CDR3 is TGTGCCAGTAGTAGTGGGACAGGAGGGGTCTTTTTGAACACTGAAGCTTTCTTT. Translated: CASSSGTGGVFLNTEAFF.

The V and J genes are TRBV19 and TRBJ2-5, with a tentative D call TRBD2 (6 bases). The germline V gene has CDR1 LNHDA and CDR2 SQIVND (reference sequence). V dropped 5 bases and J dropped 4 bases, with 11 bases sitting between them. The CDR3 extends over 13 amino acids. The CDR3 DNA sequence: TGTGCCAGTAGTTGGGGGGTGGGAGAGACCCAGTACTTC. Its translation: CASSWGVGETQYF.

This clone has a single count. The chain links TRBV5-5 to TRBJ2-1, with D tentatively TRBD1 (6 bases). Germline CDR1 and CDR2: SGHKS and YYEKEE (reference sequence). Deletions cut 0 bases from V and 4 bases from J, with 11 bases between. This CDR3 region has 15 residues. CDR3 in amino acids: CASSLGGQMYNEQFF. As DNA, the CDR3 is TGTGCCAGCAGCTTGGGTGGACAGATGTACAATGAGCAGTTCTTC.

This clone was counted a single time. The chain carries TRBV19 and TRBJ1-4, with 10 nucleotides matching TRBD1. The germline gives CDR1 LNHDA, CDR2 SQIVND (reference sequence). The J segment lost 2 bases and the V segment lost 7 bases, leaving 4 bases of the junction unmatched. This CDR3 has 15 amino acids. CDR3 region: CASNGQGGTNEKLFF. The CDR3 coding sequence is TGTGCCAGTAATGGACAGGGGGGTACTAATGAAAAACTGTTTTTT.

This clone appeared once. The V call is TRBV20-1, the J call TRBJ2-3, with 8 nucleotides matching TRBD1. V gave up 7 bases and J gave up 6 bases; unmatched junction bases: 3. The CDR3 is made up of 11 amino acids. Germline values: CDR1 DFQATT, CDR2 SNEGSKA (reference sequence). The CDR3: CSVHRGDTQYF. The CDR3 DNA reads as TGCAGTGTCCACAGGGGGGATACGCAGTATTTT.

V and J are TRBV5-6 and TRBJ2-3; TRBD2 is a possible D gene (6 bases). The CDR3 covers 17 residues. The V end lost 2 bases, the J end lost 3 bases, and 19 bases lay between the germline ends. CDR1 is SGHDT and CDR2 is YYEEEE in the germline V gene. This CDR3 is CASSFNVRREFTDTQYF. The CDR3 DNA sequence: TGTGCCAGCAGCTTTAACGTTCGCCGGGAGTTTACAGATACGCAGTATTTT.

The chain uses TRBV5-6 and TRBJ2-7; TRBD2 matches at 11 bases. V lost 0 bases and J lost 5; bases outside the gene matches: 4. Per germline, CDR1 SGHDT and CDR2 YYEEEE. This CDR3 spans 15 amino acids. CDR3 in DNA: TGTGCCAGCAGCTTGGTAGCGGGAGGGAGCCACGAGCAGTACTTC. Translating gives CASSLVAGGSHEQYF.

This chain connects TRBV9 to TRBJ2-1; 9 bases align to TRBD2. Germline values: CDR1 SGDLS, CDR2 YYNGEE. This CDR3 has 15 amino acids. Trimming cost V 0 bases and J 8 bases; bases outside gene matches: 6. CDR3 residues: CASSVGAGGPYEQFF. As DNA, the CDR3 is TGTGCCAGCAGCGTAGGGGCGGGGGGGCCTTATGAGCAGTTCTTC.

The chain combines TRBV4-1 with TRBJ2-4, with D tentatively TRBD2 (5 bases). The CDR3 sequence is 18 residues long. V lost 1 base and J lost 6, with 22 bases in between. Germline CDR1 reads MGHRA; CDR2 reads YSYEKL. The CDR3 nucleotides read TGCGCCAGCAGCCAAGGGGCCATAAAGGGTTCAGGACTAAACATTCAGTACTTC. It translates to CASSQGAIKGSGLNIQYF.

The chain has TRBV6-6 and TRBJ2-1; D remains ambiguous. The CDR3 length is 14 residues. Trimming pared 6 bases from V and 9 bases from J, leaving 18 bases between. Germline V gene sequence: CDR1 MNHNY, CDR2 SVGAGI (reference sequence). This CDR3 reads CASRRGSPRTEQFF. The CDR3 nucleotides are TGTGCCAGCAGGCGAGGCTCGCCGCGTACTGAGCAGTTCTTC.

The V gene is TRBV7-9, the J gene TRBJ2-3, with D unclear. CDR3 size: 14 residues. Germline loops: CDR1 SEHNR, CDR2 FQNEAQ (reference sequence). V was shortened by 3 bases and J by 2 bases, with 9 bases between the two germline ends. As DNA, the CDR3 is TGTGCCAGCAGCTTCCCAGTAACCACAGATACGCAGTATTTT. This sequence encodes CASSFPVTTDTQYF.

This clone was picked up one time. This chain links TRBV19 with TRBJ2-5; TRBD2 matches 10 bases. V lost 10 bases, J lost 1 base, and 9 bases stayed unmatched. The CDR3 consists of 15 residues. CDR1 LNHDA and CDR2 SQIVND come from the germline V gene (reference sequence). CDR3 bases: TGTGCCATAAGCCCGGGACTAGCGTTCCAAGAGACCCAGTACTTC. This gives the protein CAISPGLAFQETQYF.

The chain combines TRBV5-1 with TRBJ2-3, with TRBD2 matching 7 bases. The ends lost 0 bases at V and 4 bases at J; junction bases unmatched: 5. The CDR3 consists of 15 residues. Germline lookup yields CDR1 SGHRS and CDR2 YFSETQ. The CDR3 DNA reads TGCGCCAGCAGCTTGGCTAGCGGAGCTTCAGATACGCAGTATTTT. Its translation is CASSLASGASDTQYF.